These T cell receptor beta chains were read from a single sample in a study of shared clonotypes between healthy human individuals. Libraries were prepared by immunoSEQ multiplex PCR; TCRdb keeps only in-frame clonotypes and omits some of them. This repertoire shows approximately 2.1 million clones, approximately 93% found once; its top ten account for under 0.45%. The specimen was naive CD4+ T cells from PBMCs. The receptors derive from a man between 18 and 35 years old in good health. Some clones in this sample may be carry-over from other donors' samples. CDR3s include the opening cysteine and the closing phenylalanine or tryptophan. A D gene is named only where the DNA matches it firmly. Rows give clone size only sometimes, using once, few, many, or a class for an expanded clone.

J gene: TRBJ2-1
V gene: TRBV6-5
D gene: .
clone size: once
CDR3 DNA: TGTGCCAGCAACCGCGCCGGGACCGCTGTCAGGGAGCAGTTCTTC
CDR3 protein: CASNRAGTAVREQFF

J gene: TRBJ2-5
V gene: TRBV21-1
D gene: .
clone size: .
CDR3 DNA: TGTGCCAGCAGCAGGGACAGGGGGAGGGAGACCCAGTACTTC
CDR3 protein: CASSRDRGRETQYF

J gene: TRBJ2-7
V gene: TRBV27
D gene: TRBD1
clone size: .
CDR3 DNA: TGTGCCAGCGGACAGGGCTACGAGCAGTACTTC
CDR3 protein: CASGQGYEQYF

J gene: TRBJ2-1
V gene: TRBV14
D gene: .
clone size: .
CDR3 DNA: TGTGCCAGCAGCCAAGTGTGGGGGGAGCAGTTCTTC
CDR3 protein: CASSQVWGEQFF

J gene: TRBJ1-1
V gene: TRBV6-5
D gene: .
clone size: few
CDR3 DNA: TGTGCCAGCACCGCGCGCGGTGGGACTGAAGCTTTCTTT
CDR3 protein: CASTARGGTEAFF

J gene: TRBJ2-1
V gene: TRBV19
D gene: .
clone size: .
CDR3 DNA: TGTGCCAGTGGACTGTACAATGAGCAGTTCTTC
CDR3 protein: CASGLYNEQFF

J gene: TRBJ2-7
V gene: TRBV27
D gene: .
clone size: .
CDR3 DNA: TGTGCCAGCAGTCCTGACTTGAGGTTGACCTACGAGCAGTACTTC
CDR3 protein: CASSPDLRLTYEQYF

J gene: TRBJ2-2
V gene: TRBV5-1
D gene: .
clone size: .
CDR3 DNA: TGCGCCAGCAGCTTGGTTCTGGGAGCGGGCGGGGAGCTGTTTTTT
CDR3 protein: CASSLVLGAGGELFF

J gene: TRBJ2-7
V gene: TRBV19
D gene: TRBD2
clone size: .
CDR3 DNA: TGTGCCAGTAGTATAGGCGCTAGCGGGACCCTCTACGAGCAGTACTTC
CDR3 protein: CASSIGASGTLYEQYF

J gene: TRBJ2-3
V gene: TRBV6-1
D gene: TRBD1
clone size: .
CDR3 DNA: TGTGCCAGCAGGGTGACAGGGATTACAGATACGCAGTATTTT
CDR3 protein: CASRVTGITDTQYF

J gene: TRBJ1-5
V gene: TRBV27
D gene: .
clone size: .
CDR3 DNA: TGTGCCAGCAGTTTATCGTGGGGGAACCCCCTCCGGGCCCAGCATTTT
CDR3 protein: CASSLSWGNPLRAQHF

J gene: TRBJ1-5
V gene: TRBV28
D gene: .
clone size: .
CDR3 DNA: TGTGCCAGCAGGGTGCACAGGGATCAGCCCCAGCATTTT
CDR3 protein: CASRVHRDQPQHF

J gene: TRBJ2-4
V gene: TRBV11-2
D gene: .
clone size: .
CDR3 DNA: TGTGCCAGCAGCTTAGAACCTTATGACAAAAACATTCAGTACTTC
CDR3 protein: CASSLEPYDKNIQYF

J gene: TRBJ2-3
V gene: TRBV18
D gene: .
clone size: .
CDR3 DNA: TGTGCCAGCTCACCACCGAGGGCGCTTCAAGGGACAGATACGCAGTATTTT
CDR3 protein: CASSPPRALQGTDTQYF

J gene: TRBJ2-7
V gene: TRBV5-1
D gene: .
clone size: once
CDR3 DNA: TGCGCCAGCAGCAGGATATCAGGGGCGTTTTCCTACGAGCAGTACTTC
CDR3 protein: CASSRISGAFSYEQYF

J gene: TRBJ1-2
V gene: TRBV6-1
D gene: .
clone size: .
CDR3 DNA: TGTGCCAGCAGTGAAGGTGGCTACACCTTC
CDR3 protein: CASSEGGYTF

J gene: TRBJ2-1
V gene: TRBV18
D gene: TRBD1
clone size: once
CDR3 DNA: TGTGCCAGCTCACCGGGACAGGGGGCCAACAATGAGCAGTTCTTC
CDR3 protein: CASSPGQGANNEQFF

J gene: TRBJ1-1
V gene: TRBV29-1
D gene: .
clone size: .
CDR3 DNA: TGCAGCGGGGGACATCTGAACACTGAAGCTTTCTTT
CDR3 protein: CSGGHLNTEAFF

J gene: TRBJ2-1
V gene: TRBV4-1
D gene: TRBD2
clone size: .
CDR3 DNA: TGCGCCAGCAGCCAAACCCCGGGACTAGGCGGTAATGAGCAGTTCTTC
CDR3 protein: CASSQTPGLGGNEQFF

J gene: TRBJ2-2
V gene: TRBV5-1
D gene: .
clone size: .
CDR3 DNA: TGCGCCAGCAGCTCAAAACCGACAGCCAACACCGGGGAGCTGTTTTTT
CDR3 protein: CASSSKPTANTGELFF

J gene: TRBJ2-1
V gene: TRBV20-1
D gene: TRBD2
clone size: .
CDR3 DNA: TGCAGTGCGCGGACTAGTGATGAGCAGTTCTTC
CDR3 protein: CSARTSDEQFF

J gene: TRBJ2-3
V gene: TRBV29-1
D gene: TRBD2
clone size: .
CDR3 DNA: TGCAGCGTTGACTTAGCGGGAGTCACAGATACGCAGTATTTT
CDR3 protein: CSVDLAGVTDTQYF

J gene: TRBJ1-1
V gene: TRBV2
D gene: .
clone size: once
CDR3 DNA: TGTGCCAGCAGTGAATTAGGGGGTCCCCCTCAAGCTTTCTTT
CDR3 protein: CASSELGGPPQAFF

J gene: TRBJ2-7
V gene: TRBV30
D gene: .
clone size: .
CDR3 DNA: TGTGCCTTTTCAGGGGCCGGCGACGAGCAGTACTTC
CDR3 protein: CAFSGAGDEQYF

J gene: TRBJ2-2
V gene: TRBV7-3
D gene: .
clone size: .
CDR3 DNA: TGTGCCAGCAGCTTAATGCAGCCCTTAAGCTCCGGGGAGCTGTTTTTT
CDR3 protein: CASSLMQPLSSGELFF

J gene: TRBJ1-2
V gene: TRBV7-3
D gene: .
clone size: .
CDR3 DNA: TGTGCCAGCAGCTCCGACAGTAACTATGGCTACACCTTC
CDR3 protein: CASSSDSNYGYTF

J gene: TRBJ2-3
V gene: TRBV5-1
D gene: TRBD1
clone size: .
CDR3 DNA: TGCGCCACCCAACCGACAGGGGGTACAGATACGCAGTATTTT
CDR3 protein: CATQPTGGTDTQYF

J gene: TRBJ2-2
V gene: TRBV4-2
D gene: .
clone size: .
CDR3 DNA: TGTGCCAGCAGCCAAGAGACTTCCCGTGGCACCGGGGAGCTGTTTTTT
CDR3 protein: CASSQETSRGTGELFF

J gene: TRBJ2-7
V gene: TRBV11-2
D gene: .
clone size: once
CDR3 DNA: TGTGCCAGCAGCTTCAATCAGGGTGGCGAGCAGTACTTC
CDR3 protein: CASSFNQGGEQYF

J gene: TRBJ2-1
V gene: TRBV5-1
D gene: .
clone size: once
CDR3 DNA: TGCGCCAGCAGCCGGGCTAGCGACTCCTACAATGAGCAGTTCTTC
CDR3 protein: CASSRASDSYNEQFF

J gene: TRBJ2-2
V gene: TRBV7-9
D gene: .
clone size: .
CDR3 DNA: TGTGCCAGCACCCTAGGGGGAGTGAACACCGGGGAGCTGTTTTTT
CDR3 protein: CASTLGGVNTGELFF

J gene: TRBJ2-3
V gene: TRBV7-8
D gene: TRBD2
clone size: .
CDR3 DNA: TGTGCCAGCAGCCCAACCCCGACTAGCGGGAGCCCTGGTGATACGCAGTATTTT
CDR3 protein: CASSPTPTSGSPGDTQYF

J gene: TRBJ2-3
V gene: TRBV7-9
D gene: .
clone size: .
CDR3 DNA: TGTGCCAGCAGCTTAGGGGGAGGACCAACAGATACGCAGTATTTT
CDR3 protein: CASSLGGGPTDTQYF

J gene: TRBJ1-4
V gene: TRBV11-2
D gene: .
clone size: .
CDR3 DNA: TGTGCCAGCAGCCTGGGACAAGGAAATGAAAAACTGTTTTTT
CDR3 protein: CASSLGQGNEKLFF

J gene: TRBJ2-2
V gene: TRBV5-1
D gene: .
clone size: once
CDR3 DNA: TGCGCCAGCAGCTTCAGCGGCGACTTCACCGGGGAGCTGTTTTTT
CDR3 protein: CASSFSGDFTGELFF

J gene: TRBJ1-5
V gene: TRBV25-1
D gene: TRBD1
clone size: .
CDR3 DNA: TGTGCCAAGGCGGACAGGGAGGACAATCAGCCCCAGCATTTT
CDR3 protein: CAKADREDNQPQHF

J gene: TRBJ2-5
V gene: TRBV5-1
D gene: TRBD2
clone size: .
CDR3 DNA: TGCGCCAGCAGCCTAGGACTAGCGGGAGGAGGCGGGACCCAGTACTTC
CDR3 protein: CASSLGLAGGGGTQYF

J gene: TRBJ2-5
V gene: TRBV25-1
D gene: .
clone size: .
CDR3 DNA: TGTGCCAGCTCTAAGATGAGGGGGGTGGAGACCCAGTACTTC
CDR3 protein: CASSKMRGVETQYF

J gene: TRBJ2-1
V gene: TRBV5-6
D gene: .
clone size: .
CDR3 DNA: TGTGCCAGCAGCCAGAAACCCTACAATGAGCAGTTCTTC
CDR3 protein: CASSQKPYNEQFF

J gene: TRBJ2-7
V gene: TRBV28
D gene: TRBD2
clone size: .
CDR3 DNA: TGTGCCAGCAGTTTTAGCGGGAGGACCTACGAGCAGTACTTC
CDR3 protein: CASSFSGRTYEQYF

J gene: TRBJ2-7
V gene: TRBV27
D gene: .
clone size: .
CDR3 DNA: TGTGCCAGCGCAAAACAGGGACCAACGGGAGAGCAGTACTTC
CDR3 protein: CASAKQGPTGEQYF